This is a list of T cell receptor beta chains from one sample in a study of blood T cells in healthy people across ages. TCRdb re-called the 5' RACE reads through MiXCR, storing one row per CDR3 protein. The sample has 600,000 to 1,000,000 distinct CDR3 sequences, roughly 50% seen once. Sequencing was done on a sample of blood. These receptors came from a man aged 25 to 45 in good health. The conserved cysteine and the conserved F or W are not part of the CDR3 here. The order of the fields is V gene, CDR3 protein.

v_gene: TRBV20-1; CDR3aa: SARITGLPNEQF
v_gene: TRBV6-2/TRBV6-3; CDR3aa: ASSYSSRGRAADTQY
v_gene: TRBV7-9; CDR3aa: ASSSLSAQY
v_gene: TRBV6-1; CDR3aa: AALGGPNEQF
v_gene: TRBV7-2; CDR3aa: ASSLASSLAKNIQY
v_gene: TRBV20-1; CDR3aa: SAKGNEQF
v_gene: TRBV20-1; CDR3aa: SASRELAQEAQY
v_gene: TRBV27; CDR3aa: ASSITGGSYEQY
v_gene: TRBV7-9; CDR3aa: ASSLIMTGGHMADTQY
v_gene: TRBV6-5; CDR3aa: ASSPTSLNEQF
v_gene: TRBV5-4; CDR3aa: ASSSTQGIGSPLH
v_gene: TRBV11-1; CDR3aa: ASSPKKVGVSYNEQF
v_gene: TRBV20-1; CDR3aa: SASSGETTYEQY
v_gene: TRBV29-1; CDR3aa: SAESGAAGTGELF
v_gene: TRBV6-2/TRBV6-3; CDR3aa: ASTKGFGANVLT